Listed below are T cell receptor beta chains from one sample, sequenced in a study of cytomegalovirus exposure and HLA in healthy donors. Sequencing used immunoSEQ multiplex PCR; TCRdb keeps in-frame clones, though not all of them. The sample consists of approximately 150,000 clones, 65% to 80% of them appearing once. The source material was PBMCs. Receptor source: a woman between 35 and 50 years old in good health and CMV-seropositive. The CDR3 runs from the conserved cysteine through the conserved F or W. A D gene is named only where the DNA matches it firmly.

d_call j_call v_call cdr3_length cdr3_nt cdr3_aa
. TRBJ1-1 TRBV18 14 TGTGCCAGCTCACCACTTCAGGCGAACACTGAAGCTTTCTTT CASSPLQANTEAFF
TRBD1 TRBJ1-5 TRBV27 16 TGTGCCAGCAGTTTACTCGGACAGGGGATAAATCAGCCCCAGCATTTT CASSLLGQGINQPQHF
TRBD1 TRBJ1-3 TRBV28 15 TGTGCCAGCAGAGAGACAGGGGGCCATGGAAACACCATATATTTT CASRETGGHGNTIYF
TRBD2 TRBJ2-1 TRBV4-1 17 TGCGCCAGCAGCCAAGCTGTCCTAGCGGTAACCTACAATGAGCAGTTCTTC CASSQAVLAVTYNEQFF
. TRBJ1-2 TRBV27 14 TGTGCCAGCAGCCAAGGGGCCCTAAACTATGGCTACACCTTC CASSQGALNYGYTF
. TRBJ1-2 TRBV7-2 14 TGTGCCAGCAGACCCGGGGGGCCTGACTATGGCTACACCTTC CASRPGGPDYGYTF
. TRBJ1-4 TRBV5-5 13 TGTGCCAGCAGCCCCGTCCCGAATGAAAAACTGTTTTTT CASSPVPNEKLFF
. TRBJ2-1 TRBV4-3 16 TGCGCCAGCGCCCCAGGGGGCGGGAGTCTCAACAATGAGCAGTTCTTC CASAPGGGSLNNEQFF
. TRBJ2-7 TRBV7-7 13 TGTGCCAGCAGCTTAGCGCAGGGCTACGAGCAGTACTTC CASSLAQGYEQYF
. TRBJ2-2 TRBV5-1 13 TGCGCCAGCAGCTTGCTGTACACCGGGGAGCTGTTTTTT CASSLLYTGELFF
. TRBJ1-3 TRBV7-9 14 TGTGCCAGCAGCCTCACAGGGACTGGAAACACCATATATTTT CASSLTGTGNTIYF